Described below is a single T cell receptor (beta chain) sequence and its context. This entry is derived from a study of cytomegalovirus exposure and HLA in healthy donors. The donors, nominally healthy at sampling, likely had unrecorded immune exposures. The PCR had 60 Vbeta and 13 Jbeta primers. Repertoires were generated with immunoSEQ multiplex PCR, while TCRdb's copy carries only in-frame clones and drops some. Of about 140,000 clones listed, under 70% are singletons. Trimming shortened V by 5 bases and J by 4 bases, and 8 bases separated the two germline ends. The CDR3 extends over 13 amino acids. Germline V gene sequence: CDR1 LNHDA, CDR2 SQIVND (reference sequence).

V and J are TRBV19 and TRBJ1-4; D gene uncertain. The sequenced sample consisted of PBMCs. The origin of this receptor is a man younger than 40 in good health and CMV-seropositive. The CDR3 protein is CASSGQYNEKLFF. The CDR3 DNA reads as TGTGCCAGTAGTGGGCAGTATAATGAAAAACTGTTTTTT.